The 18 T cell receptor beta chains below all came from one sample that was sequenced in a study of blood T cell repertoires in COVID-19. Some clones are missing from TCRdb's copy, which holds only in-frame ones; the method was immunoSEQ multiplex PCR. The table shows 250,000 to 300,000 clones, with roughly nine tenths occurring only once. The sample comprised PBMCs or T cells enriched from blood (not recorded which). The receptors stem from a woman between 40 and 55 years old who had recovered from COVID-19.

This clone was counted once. In nucleotides, the CDR3 is TGTGCCAGCTCACCGATTGCTAGCGGGGACAATGAGCAGTTCTTC. It is translated as CASSPIASGDNEQFF. This chain uses TRBV18 with TRBJ2-1; 9 bases match TRBD2. CDR3 size: 15 residues. Per germline, CDR1 KGHSH and CDR2 LQKENI. Unmatched junction bases numbered 5, after V lost 3 bases and J lost 5 bases.

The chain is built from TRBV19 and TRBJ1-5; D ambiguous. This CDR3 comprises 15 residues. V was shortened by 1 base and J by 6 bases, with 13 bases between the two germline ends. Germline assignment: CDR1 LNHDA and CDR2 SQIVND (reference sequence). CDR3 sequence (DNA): TGTGCCAGTAGTATAGTAAGTACGGGGATTCAGCCCCAGCATTTT. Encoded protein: CASSIVSTGIQPQHF.

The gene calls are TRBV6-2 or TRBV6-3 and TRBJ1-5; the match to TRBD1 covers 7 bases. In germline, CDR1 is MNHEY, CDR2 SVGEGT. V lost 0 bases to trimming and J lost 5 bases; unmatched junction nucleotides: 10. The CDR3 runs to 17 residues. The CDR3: CASSYSKAPTGDQPQHF. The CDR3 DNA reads TGTGCCAGCAGTTACTCTAAAGCCCCCACAGGGGATCAGCCCCAGCATTTT.

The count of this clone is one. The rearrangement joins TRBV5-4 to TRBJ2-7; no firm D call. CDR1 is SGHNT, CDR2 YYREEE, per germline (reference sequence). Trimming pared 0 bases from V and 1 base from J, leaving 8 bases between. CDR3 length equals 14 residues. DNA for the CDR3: TGTGCCAGCAGCTTGGAACAGTTATCCTACGAGCAGTACTTC. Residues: CASSLEQLSYEQYF.

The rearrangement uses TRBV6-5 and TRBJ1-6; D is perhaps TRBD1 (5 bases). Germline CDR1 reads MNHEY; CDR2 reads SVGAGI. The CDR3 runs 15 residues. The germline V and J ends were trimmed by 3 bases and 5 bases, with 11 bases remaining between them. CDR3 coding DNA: TGTGCCAGCAGTTATCTGGGCAGGGATAATTCACCCCTCCACTTT. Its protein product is CASSYLGRDNSPLHF.

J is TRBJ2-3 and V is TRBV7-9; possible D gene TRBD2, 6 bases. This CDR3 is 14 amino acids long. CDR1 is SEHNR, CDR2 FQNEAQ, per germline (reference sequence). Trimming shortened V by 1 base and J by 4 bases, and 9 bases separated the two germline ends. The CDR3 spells CASSLGIAADTQYF. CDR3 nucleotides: TGTGCCAGCAGCTTAGGAATAGCGGCAGATACGCAGTATTTT.

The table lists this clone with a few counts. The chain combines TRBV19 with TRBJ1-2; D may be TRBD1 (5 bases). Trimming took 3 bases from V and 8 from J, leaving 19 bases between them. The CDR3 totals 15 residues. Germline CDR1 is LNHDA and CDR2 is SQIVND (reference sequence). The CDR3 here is CASSILAGRGSGYTF. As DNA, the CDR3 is TGTGCCAGTAGTATTTTAGCCGGGAGGGGCAGCGGCTACACCTTC. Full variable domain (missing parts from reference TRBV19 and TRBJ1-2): DGGITQSPKYLFRKEGQNVTLSCEQNLNHDAMYWYRQDPGQGLRLIYYSQIVNDFQKGDIAEGYSVSREKKESFPLTVTSAQKNPTAFYLCASSILAGRGSGYTFGSGTRLTVV.

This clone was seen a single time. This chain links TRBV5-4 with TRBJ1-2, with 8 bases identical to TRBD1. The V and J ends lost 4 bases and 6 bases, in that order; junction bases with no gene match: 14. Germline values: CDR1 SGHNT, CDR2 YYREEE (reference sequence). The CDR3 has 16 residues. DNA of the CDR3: TGTGCCAGCAGCCTGGACAGGGTACGCCTCTCCAATGGCTACACCTTC. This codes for CASSLDRVRLSNGYTF.

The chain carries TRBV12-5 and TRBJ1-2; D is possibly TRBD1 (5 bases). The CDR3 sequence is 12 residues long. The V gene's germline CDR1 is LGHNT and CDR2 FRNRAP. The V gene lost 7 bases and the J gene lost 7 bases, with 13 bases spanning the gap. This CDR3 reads CASALAGVGYTF. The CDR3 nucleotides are TGTGCTAGTGCCCTCGCGGGGGTTGGCTACACCTTC.

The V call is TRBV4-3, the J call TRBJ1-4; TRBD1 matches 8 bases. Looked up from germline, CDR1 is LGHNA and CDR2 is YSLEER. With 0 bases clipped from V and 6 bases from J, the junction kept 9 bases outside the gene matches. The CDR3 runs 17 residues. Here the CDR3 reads CASSQEGLGQGDEKLFF. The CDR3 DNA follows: TGCGCCAGCAGCCAAGAGGGTCTAGGACAGGGAGATGAAAAACTGTTTTTT.

The CDR3 spells CASSERRGRETQYF. Here the CDR3 DNA reads TGCGCCAGCAGTGAGCGGCGGGGCCGAGAGACCCAGTACTTC. The chain recombines TRBV10-1 with TRBJ2-5, with a tentative D call TRBD2 (6 bases). Germline assignment: CDR1 WNHNN and CDR2 SYGVQD (reference sequence). The CDR3 consists of 14 residues. Between the trimmed V and J ends, which lost 2 bases and 4 bases, there was a span of 11 bases.

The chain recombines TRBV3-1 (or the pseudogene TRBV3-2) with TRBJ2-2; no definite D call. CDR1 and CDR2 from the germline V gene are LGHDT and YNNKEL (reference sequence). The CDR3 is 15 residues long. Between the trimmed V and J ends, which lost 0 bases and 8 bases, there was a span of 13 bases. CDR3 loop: CASSQDLAARGELFF. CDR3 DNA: TGTGCCAGCAGCCAAGATTTGGCCGCCAGGGGGGAGCTGTTTTTT.

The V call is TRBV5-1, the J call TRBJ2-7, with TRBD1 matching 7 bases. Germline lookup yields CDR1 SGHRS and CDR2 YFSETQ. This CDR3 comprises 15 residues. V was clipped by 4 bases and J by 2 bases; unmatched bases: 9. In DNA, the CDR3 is TGCGCCAGCAGCATAGGACAGGCGCTACCCTACGAGCAGTACTTC. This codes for CASSIGQALPYEQYF. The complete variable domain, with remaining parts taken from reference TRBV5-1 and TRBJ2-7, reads KAGVTQTPRYLIKTRGQQVTLSCSPISGHRSVSWYQQTPGQGLQFLFEYFSETQRNKGNFPGRFSGRQFSNSRSEMNVSTLELGDSALYLCASSIGQALPYEQYFGPGTRLTVT.

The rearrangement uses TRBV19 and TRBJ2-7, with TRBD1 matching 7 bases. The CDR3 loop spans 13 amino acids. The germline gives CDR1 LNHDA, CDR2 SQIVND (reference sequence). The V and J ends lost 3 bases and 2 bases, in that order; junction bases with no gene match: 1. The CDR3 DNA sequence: TGTGCCAGTAGTATTGGGACAGCCTACGAGCAGTACTTC. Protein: CASSIGTAYEQYF.

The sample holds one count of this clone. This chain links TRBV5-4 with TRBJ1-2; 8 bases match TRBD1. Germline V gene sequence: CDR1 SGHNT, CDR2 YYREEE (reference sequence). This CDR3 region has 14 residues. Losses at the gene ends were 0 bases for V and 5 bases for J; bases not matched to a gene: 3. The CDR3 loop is CASSLEGQAYGYTF. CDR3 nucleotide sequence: TGTGCCAGCAGCTTGGAGGGACAGGCGTATGGCTACACCTTC.

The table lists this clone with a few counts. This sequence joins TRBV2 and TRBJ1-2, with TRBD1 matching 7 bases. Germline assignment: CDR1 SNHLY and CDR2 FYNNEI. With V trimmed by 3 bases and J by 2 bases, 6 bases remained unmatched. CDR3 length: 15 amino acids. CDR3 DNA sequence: TGTGCCAGCAGTGATCCGGGACAGTCCAACTATGGCTACACCTTC. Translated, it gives CASSDPGQSNYGYTF.

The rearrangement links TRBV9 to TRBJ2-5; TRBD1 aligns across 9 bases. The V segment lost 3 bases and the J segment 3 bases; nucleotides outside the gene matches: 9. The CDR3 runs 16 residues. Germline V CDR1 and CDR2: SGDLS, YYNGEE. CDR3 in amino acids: CASSDTGGDGEETQYF. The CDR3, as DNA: TGTGCCAGCAGCGACACAGGGGGCGATGGCGAAGAGACCCAGTACTTC.

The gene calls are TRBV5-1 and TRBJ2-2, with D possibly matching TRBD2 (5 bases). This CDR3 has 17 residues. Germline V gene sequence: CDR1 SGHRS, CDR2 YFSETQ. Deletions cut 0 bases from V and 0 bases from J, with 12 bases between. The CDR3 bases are TGCGCCAGCAGCTTGGGGTGGACTCTTCCGAACACCGGGGAGCTGTTTTTT. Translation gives CASSLGWTLPNTGELFF. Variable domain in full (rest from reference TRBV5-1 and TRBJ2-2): KAGVTQTPRYLIKTRGQQVTLSCSPISGHRSVSWYQQTPGQGLQFLFEYFSETQRNKGNFPGRFSGRQFSNSRSEMNVSTLELGDSALYLCASSLGWTLPNTGELFFGEGSRLTVL.